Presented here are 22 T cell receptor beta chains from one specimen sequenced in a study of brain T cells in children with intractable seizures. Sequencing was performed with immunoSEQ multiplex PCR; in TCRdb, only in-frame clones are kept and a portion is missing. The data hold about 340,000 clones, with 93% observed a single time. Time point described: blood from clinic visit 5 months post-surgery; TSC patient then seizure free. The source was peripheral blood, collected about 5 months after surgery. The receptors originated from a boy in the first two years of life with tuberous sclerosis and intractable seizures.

In nucleotides, the CDR3 is TGTGCCAGCAGTGAAATACATGATCAGCCCCAGCATTTT. Encoded protein: CASSEIHDQPQHF. The chain has TRBV6-1 and TRBJ1-5; D call uncertain. CDR3 length equals 13 residues. Germline V gene sequence: CDR1 MNHNS, CDR2 SASEGT. The germline V and J ends were trimmed by 2 bases and 5 bases, with 7 bases remaining between them.

The chain's CDR3 is CASSPIRPRDRVTEAFF. The CDR3 DNA sequence: TGTGCCAGCAGCCCGATAAGACCCCGGGACAGGGTTACTGAAGCTTTCTTT. V gene TRBV3-1 (or the pseudogene TRBV3-2) combines with J gene TRBJ1-1, with 9 bases lining up with TRBD1. The length of the CDR3 is 17 residues. V shed 4 bases, J shed 5 bases, and the junction held 14 bases outside the gene matches. Germline CDR1 reads LGHDT; CDR2 reads YNNKEL (reference sequence).

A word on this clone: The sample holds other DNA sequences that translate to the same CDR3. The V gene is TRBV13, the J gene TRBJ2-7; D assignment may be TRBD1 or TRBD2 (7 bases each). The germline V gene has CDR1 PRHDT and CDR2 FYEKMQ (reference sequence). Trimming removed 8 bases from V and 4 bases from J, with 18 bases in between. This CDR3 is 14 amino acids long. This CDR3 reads CASRGAGGPYEQYF. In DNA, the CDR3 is TGTGCCAGCCGGGGGGCAGGGGGTCCTTACGAGCAGTACTTC.

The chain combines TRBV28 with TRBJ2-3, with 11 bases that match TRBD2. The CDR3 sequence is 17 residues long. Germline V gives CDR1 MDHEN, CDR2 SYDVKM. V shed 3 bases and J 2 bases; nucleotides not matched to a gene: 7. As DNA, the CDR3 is TGTGCCAGCAGTTTTTCGAATAGCGGGAGGGCCACAGATACGCAGTATTTT. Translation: CASSFSNSGRATDTQYF.

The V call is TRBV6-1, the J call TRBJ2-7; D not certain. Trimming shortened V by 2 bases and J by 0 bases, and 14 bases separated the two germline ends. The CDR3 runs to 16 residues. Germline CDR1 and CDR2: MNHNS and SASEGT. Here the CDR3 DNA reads TGTGCCAGCAGTGAATTGGCCAGGCGGAGCTCCTACGAGCAGTACTTC. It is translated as CASSELARRSSYEQYF.

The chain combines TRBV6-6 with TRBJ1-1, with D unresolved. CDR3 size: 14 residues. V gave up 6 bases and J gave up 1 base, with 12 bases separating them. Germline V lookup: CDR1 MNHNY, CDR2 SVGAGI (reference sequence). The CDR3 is CASSFPTPNTEAFF. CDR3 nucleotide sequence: TGTGCCAGCAGCTTCCCCACACCGAACACTGAAGCTTTCTTT.

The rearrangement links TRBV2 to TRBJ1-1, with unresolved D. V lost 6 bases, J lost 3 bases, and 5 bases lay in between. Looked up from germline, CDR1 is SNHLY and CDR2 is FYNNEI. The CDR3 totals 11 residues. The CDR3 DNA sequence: TGTGCCAGCAGAGCGGACACTGAAGCTTTCTTT. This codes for CASRADTEAFF. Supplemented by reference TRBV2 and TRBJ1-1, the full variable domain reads EPEVTQTPSHQVTQMGQEVILRCVPISNHLYFYWYRQILGQKVEFLVSFYNNEISEKSEIFDDQFSVERPDGSNFTLKIRSTKLEDSAMYFCASRADTEAFFGQGTRLTVV.

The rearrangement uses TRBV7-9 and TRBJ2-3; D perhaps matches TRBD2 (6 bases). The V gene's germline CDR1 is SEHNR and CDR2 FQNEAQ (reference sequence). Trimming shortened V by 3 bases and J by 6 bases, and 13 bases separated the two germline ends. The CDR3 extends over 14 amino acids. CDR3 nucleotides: TGTGCCAGCAGCTTTAGTGGGACTGAGGATACGCAGTATTTT. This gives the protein CASSFSGTEDTQYF.

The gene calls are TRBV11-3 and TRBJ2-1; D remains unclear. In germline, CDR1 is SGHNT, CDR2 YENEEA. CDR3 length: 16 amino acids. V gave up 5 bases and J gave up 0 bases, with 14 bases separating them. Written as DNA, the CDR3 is TGTGCCAGCAGCCCACTACGGCTTAACTCCTACAATGAGCAGTTCTTC. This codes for CASSPLRLNSYNEQFF.

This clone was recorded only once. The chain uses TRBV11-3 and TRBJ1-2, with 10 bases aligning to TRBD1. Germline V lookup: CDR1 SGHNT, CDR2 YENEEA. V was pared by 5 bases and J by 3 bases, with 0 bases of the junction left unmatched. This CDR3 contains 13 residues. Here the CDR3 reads CASSGTGDYGYTF. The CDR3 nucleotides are TGTGCCAGCAGCGGGACAGGGGACTATGGCTACACCTTC.

CDR3 loop: CASSRRGTGGGRPETQYF. The CDR3 DNA is TGCGCCAGCAGCCGGAGGGGGACAGGGGGCGGTCGGCCCGAGACCCAGTACTTC. The chain employs TRBV5-1 and TRBJ2-5, with 12 bases matching TRBD1. CDR3 length: 18 amino acids. With 4 bases clipped from V and 5 bases from J, the junction kept 15 bases outside the gene matches. The germline gives CDR1 SGHRS, CDR2 YFSETQ.

CDR3 sequence reads: CASSIRKGDTGELFF. Here the CDR3 DNA reads TGTGCCAGTAGTATTCGGAAGGGTGACACCGGGGAGCTGTTTTTT. V is TRBV19 and J is TRBJ2-2; D remains ambiguous. CDR3 length: 15 residues. CDR1 LNHDA and CDR2 SQIVND come from the germline V gene (reference sequence). Between the trimmed V and J ends, which lost 3 bases and 3 bases, there was a span of 11 bases.

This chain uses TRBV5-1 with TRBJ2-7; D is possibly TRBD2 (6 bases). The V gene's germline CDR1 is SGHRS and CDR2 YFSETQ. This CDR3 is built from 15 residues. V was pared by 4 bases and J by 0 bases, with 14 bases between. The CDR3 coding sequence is TGCGCCAGCAGCCCGGGCGGGACTTTCTCCTACGAGCAGTACTTC. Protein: CASSPGGTFSYEQYF.

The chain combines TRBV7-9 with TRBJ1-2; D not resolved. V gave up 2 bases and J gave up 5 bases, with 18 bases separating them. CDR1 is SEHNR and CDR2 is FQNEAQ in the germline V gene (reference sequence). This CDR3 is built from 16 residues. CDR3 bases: TGTGCCAGCAGCTTAACCGAAGCGACCGTCGTATATGGCTACACCTTC. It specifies CASSLTEATVVYGYTF.

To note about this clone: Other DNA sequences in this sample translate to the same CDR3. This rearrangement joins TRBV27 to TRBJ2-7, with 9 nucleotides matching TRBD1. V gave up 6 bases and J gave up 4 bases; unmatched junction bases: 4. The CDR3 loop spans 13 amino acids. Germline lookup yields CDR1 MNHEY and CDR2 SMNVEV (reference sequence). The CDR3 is CASSLQGAYEQYF. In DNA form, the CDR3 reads TGTGCCAGCAGCCTACAGGGGGCGTACGAGCAGTACTTC.

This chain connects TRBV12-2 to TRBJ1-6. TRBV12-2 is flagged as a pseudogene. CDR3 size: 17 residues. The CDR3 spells CASRSGVGNSYNSPLHF. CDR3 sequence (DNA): TGTGCAAGTCGCTCAGGCGTGGGGAACTCCTATAATTCACCCCTCCACTTT.

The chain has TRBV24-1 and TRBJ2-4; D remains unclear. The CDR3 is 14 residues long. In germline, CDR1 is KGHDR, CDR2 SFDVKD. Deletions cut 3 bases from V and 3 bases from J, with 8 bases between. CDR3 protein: CATSDIENKNIQYF. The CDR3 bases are TGTGCCACCAGTGATATCGAGAACAAAAACATTCAGTACTTC.

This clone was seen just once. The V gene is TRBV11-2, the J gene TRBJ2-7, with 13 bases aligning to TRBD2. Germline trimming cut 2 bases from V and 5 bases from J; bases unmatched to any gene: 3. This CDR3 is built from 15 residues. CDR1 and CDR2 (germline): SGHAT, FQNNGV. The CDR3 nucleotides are TGTGCCAGCAGCTTATCCGGGACTAGCGGGAACGAGCAGTACTTC. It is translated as CASSLSGTSGNEQYF.

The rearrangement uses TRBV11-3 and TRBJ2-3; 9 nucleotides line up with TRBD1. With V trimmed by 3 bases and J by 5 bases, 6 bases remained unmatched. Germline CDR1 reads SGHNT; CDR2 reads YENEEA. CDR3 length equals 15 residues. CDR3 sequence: CASSFGTGNEDTQYF. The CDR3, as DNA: TGTGCCAGCAGCTTTGGGACAGGGAATGAAGATACGCAGTATTTT.

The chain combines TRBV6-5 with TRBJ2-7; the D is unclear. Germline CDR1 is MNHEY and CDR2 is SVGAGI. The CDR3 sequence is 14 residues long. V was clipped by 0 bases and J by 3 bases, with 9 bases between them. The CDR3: CASSYSVTRYEQYF. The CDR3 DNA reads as TGTGCCAGCAGTTACTCGGTCACACGCTACGAGCAGTACTTC.

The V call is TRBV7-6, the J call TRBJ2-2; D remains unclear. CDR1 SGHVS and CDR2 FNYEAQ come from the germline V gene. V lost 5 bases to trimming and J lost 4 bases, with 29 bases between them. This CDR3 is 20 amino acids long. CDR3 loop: CASSHASPGSPIISTGELFF. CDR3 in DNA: TGTGCCAGCAGCCACGCCTCTCCGGGCAGCCCGATCATCAGCACCGGGGAGCTGTTTTTT.

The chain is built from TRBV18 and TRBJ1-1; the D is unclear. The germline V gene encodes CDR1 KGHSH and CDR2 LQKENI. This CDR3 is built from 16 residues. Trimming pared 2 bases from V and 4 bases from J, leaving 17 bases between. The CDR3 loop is CASSPIRLGGPTEAFF. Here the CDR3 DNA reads TGTGCCAGCTCACCAATTAGGCTAGGAGGGCCCACTGAAGCTTTCTTT.